This TCR beta chain was captured in a study of human T cells and chemical hapten exposure. CDR3 length: 14 residues. Germline V gene sequence: CDR1 MGHDK, CDR2 SYGVNS. V lost 1 base and J 2 bases, leaving 8 bases between the germline ends. This clonotype was recorded many times. Its target is unknown. TCRdb re-called the RACE reads through MiXCR, storing one row per CDR3 protein. The table shows about 120,000 distinct CDR3 sequences, with about 12% occurring only once. Overall study results and limits: Expanded TCRs created a significantly greater count of big CDR3 similarity clusters than controls did.

Time point of the sample: patch test 1, 2 weeks after DPC sensitization. Treatment noted: therapeutic diphenylcyclopropenone sensitization with weekly scalp DPC. This TCR derives from a woman in her forties or fifties with alopecia areata. Some clones in this sample may be carry-over from other donors' samples. This chain connects TRBV25-1 to TRBJ1-1, with D unclear. Sequencing used whole blood, obtained in connection with sensitization to the hapten diphenylcyclopropenone (DPC). CDR3 region: CASSELAANTEAFF. The DNA for the CDR3 is TGTGCCAGCAGTGAATTAGCGGCCAACACTGAAGCTTTCTTT.